This T cell receptor beta chain emerged from a study of regulatory T cells in long-lasting Graves disease. Ten or more counts support this clonotype. Libraries of TCR beta came from iRepertoire HTBI primers plus Arm-PCR of CDR3 regions. TCRdb fed the multiplex PCR reads into MiXCR, producing one record per CDR3 protein. This table has approximately 470,000 distinct CDR3 sequences, about a sixth appearing once. Per the germline V gene, CDR1 is MDHEN and CDR2 is SYDVKM. Trimming at V came to 1 base and at J to 5 bases, leaving 3 bases not matched to a gene. The CDR3 is made up of 16 amino acids. Time point specified: newly diagnosed GD, antithyroid drugs for less than 3 months. Extracted RNA from PBMCs served as the source of the TCR library. These data also featured in a second study, about T cells in Graves' hyperthyroidism and ophthalmopathy. From that paper: Blood also showed most of the thyroid clonotypes that were expanded above 0.001.

The input for sequencing was peripheral blood mononuclear cells (PBMCs), taken at new diagnosis, from a patient treated with antithyroid drugs. V is TRBV28 and J is TRBJ2-2, with TRBD2 matching 11 bases. The receptor's source is a man aged 40-55 years with Graves disease. The CDR3 here is CASSLSGTSGTGELFF. The CDR3 nucleotides read TGTGCCAGCAGTTTATCAGGGACTAGCGGTACCGGGGAGCTGTTTTTT.